Presented here are 27 T cell receptor beta chains from one specimen sequenced in a study of CD8+ T cells in alopecia areata. The treatment: oral pan-JAK inhibitor, 5-10 mg twice daily. cDNA prepared by RNA extraction and subsequent reverse transcription served as the template for sequencing. Measured with immunoSEQ multiplex PCR; TCRdb has only the in-frame clones, and not every one. The table shows some 190,000 clones, with 66% occurring only once. The material sequenced was CD4+ T cells sorted from blood, taken at approximately week 42, from a patient treated with tofacitinib. The receptor set was obtained from a human donor with alopecia areata.

The rearrangement joins TRBV2 to TRBJ1-5; D unresolved. Germline CDR1 and CDR2: SNHLY and FYNNEI. The germline V and J ends were trimmed by 4 bases and 4 bases, with 11 bases remaining between them. The CDR3 sequence is 14 residues long. The CDR3 loop is CASSGQYDNQPQHF. The CDR3 DNA sequence: TGTGCCAGCAGTGGCCAGTACGATAATCAGCCCCAGCATTTT.

V and J are TRBV27 and TRBJ1-2; TRBD1 matches 8 bases. Germline loops: CDR1 MNHEY, CDR2 SMNVEV (reference sequence). J lost 13 bases, V lost 1 base, and 14 bases had no gene match. CDR3 length equals 15 residues. This CDR3 is CASSLWGDRLPLLTF. Here the CDR3 DNA reads TGTGCCAGCAGTTTATGGGGGGACAGGCTACCCCTGCTCACCTTC.

The J gene is TRBJ1-6, the V gene TRBV4-3; 10 bases match TRBD1. Germline CDR1 and CDR2: LGHNA and YSLEER. The CDR3 consists of 17 residues. V lost 0 bases and J lost 8; bases outside the gene matches: 7. The CDR3 sequence: CASSQDATGTGDSPLHF. CDR3 coding DNA: TGCGCCAGCAGCCAAGACGCGACCGGGACAGGGGATTCACCCCTCCACTTT.

The V and J genes are TRBV4-2 and TRBJ2-2; possible D gene TRBD2, 6 bases. Per the germline V gene, CDR1 is LGHNA and CDR2 is YNFKEQ. The ends were cut back, 4 bases at V and 4 bases at J, with 16 bases in the middle. The length of the CDR3 is 16 residues. The CDR3 reads CASSREEGVVTGELFF. Here the CDR3 DNA reads TGTGCCAGCAGCCGGGAGGAAGGGGTAGTCACCGGGGAGCTGTTTTTT.

The V gene is TRBV30, the J gene TRBJ1-1; D gene unclear. Per the germline V gene, CDR1 is GTSNPN and CDR2 is SVGIG (reference sequence). V lost 3 bases and J lost 8, with 16 bases in between. This CDR3 is built from 13 residues. CDR3 in amino acids: CAWSAEWGGEAFF. The CDR3 DNA sequence: TGTGCCTGGAGCGCAGAGTGGGGAGGGGAAGCTTTCTTT.

The chain employs TRBV15 and TRBJ1-5; D gene unclear. Trimming took 3 bases from V and 7 from J, leaving 13 bases between them. Germline V CDR1 and CDR2: LNHNV, YYDKDF (reference sequence). The CDR3 loop spans 14 amino acids. CDR3 amino acids: CATSRRVSGQPQHF. The CDR3 DNA follows: TGTGCCACCAGCAGGAGGGTTTCCGGGCAGCCCCAGCATTTT.

A few counts support this clone. The chain is built from TRBV6-5 and TRBJ2-5; tentatively, D is TRBD1 (5 bases). CDR1 MNHEY and CDR2 SVGAGI come from the germline V gene. This CDR3 has 14 amino acids. Deletions cut 7 bases from V and 2 bases from J, with 14 bases between. The CDR3 loop is CASKRGSAQETQYF. The CDR3 DNA sequence: TGTGCCAGCAAAAGGGGATCTGCACAAGAGACCCAGTACTTC.

The rearrangement links TRBV30 to TRBJ1-5; 7 bases map to TRBD1. Germline CDR1 reads GTSNPN; CDR2 reads SVGIG (reference sequence). V dropped 3 bases and J dropped 2; count of bases not matched to a gene: 4. The CDR3 has 14 residues. The chain's CDR3 is CAWRVGQGNQPQHF. As DNA, the CDR3 is TGTGCCTGGAGGGTAGGACAGGGCAATCAGCCCCAGCATTTT.

The CDR3 DNA sequence: TGCGCCAGCAGCATGTCGGGACTTACAGATACGCAGTATTTT. It codes for CASSMSGLTDTQYF. This rearrangement joins TRBV5-1 to TRBJ2-3, with D tentatively TRBD2 (6 bases). Trimming removed 4 bases from V and 3 bases from J, with 12 bases in between. Germline V gene sequence: CDR1 SGHRS, CDR2 YFSETQ. The CDR3 loop spans 14 amino acids.

Points on this clone: Other DNA sequences in the same sample also yield this CDR3. V usage is TRBV5-1 and J usage is TRBJ2-3, with 8 nucleotides matching TRBD2. This CDR3 is built from 14 residues. The germline V gene has CDR1 SGHRS and CDR2 YFSETQ. With V trimmed by 3 bases and J by 2 bases, 2 bases remained unmatched. The CDR3 bases are TGCGCCAGCAGCTCAGGACTAGCCACAGATACGCAGTATTTT. The encoded protein is CASSSGLATDTQYF.

This chain uses TRBV6-1 with TRBJ1-1; 9 bases match TRBD1. The germline gives CDR1 MNHNS, CDR2 SASEGT. V lost 2 bases and J lost 6; bases outside the gene matches: 13. The CDR3 has 17 residues. The CDR3 reads CASSERGQGIPIAEAFF. The DNA of the CDR3 is TGTGCCAGCAGTGAAAGGGGACAGGGAATCCCTATCGCTGAAGCTTTCTTT.

This clone appeared a single time. The V and J genes are TRBV15 and TRBJ1-1, with D possibly matching TRBD1 (5 bases). Trimming shortened V by 0 bases and J by 4 bases, and 9 bases separated the two germline ends. Germline values: CDR1 LNHNV, CDR2 YYDKDF (reference sequence). The length of the CDR3 is 14 residues. CDR3 sequence reads: CATSRDAGGTEAFF. CDR3 DNA: TGTGCCACCAGCAGAGACGCGGGGGGCACTGAAGCTTTCTTT.

The rearrangement links TRBV15 to TRBJ2-2; 11 bases are a match to TRBD2. J was trimmed by 2 bases and V by 5 bases; bases with no gene match: 4. Germline V gene sequence: CDR1 LNHNV, CDR2 YYDKDF (reference sequence). The CDR3 is 16 residues long. CDR3 in DNA: TGTGCCACCAGCCGTAGCGGGGGGGAAAACACCGGGGAGCTGTTTTTT. It yields the protein CATSRSGGENTGELFF.

The rearrangement joins TRBV29-1 to TRBJ1-2; 9 bases map to TRBD1. This CDR3 comprises 15 residues. Germline CDR1 is SQVTM and CDR2 is ANQGSEA. Unmatched junction bases numbered 10, after V lost 4 bases and J lost 4 bases. The CDR3 protein is CSVGGQGLRGYGYTF. DNA for the CDR3: TGCAGCGTTGGGGGACAGGGATTGAGGGGCTATGGCTACACCTTC.

In this sample, this clone turned up a few times. The chain is built from TRBV25-1 and TRBJ1-4; tentatively, D is TRBD1 (6 bases). Germline loops: CDR1 MGHDK, CDR2 SYGVNS. The CDR3 is made up of 15 amino acids. Trimming pared 4 bases from V and 5 bases from J, leaving 14 bases between. CDR3 in amino acids: CASSVSGASNEKLFF. The CDR3 DNA follows: TGTGCCAGCAGTGTTTCAGGGGCTTCAAATGAAAAACTGTTTTTT.

V is TRBV29-1 and J is TRBJ1-2; 10 bases fit TRBD1. This CDR3 has 12 residues. The V segment lost 6 bases and the J segment 8 bases; nucleotides outside the gene matches: 6. Per the germline V gene, CDR1 is SQVTM and CDR2 is ANQGSEA. The CDR3 DNA reads TGCAGCGTCGGGGACAGGGGTCAGGGCTACACCTTC. This sequence encodes CSVGDRGQGYTF.

The chain carries TRBV6-1 and TRBJ2-7; D gene ambiguous. Trimming stripped 3 bases from V and 8 bases from J, with 17 bases between. CDR1 is MNHNS, CDR2 SASEGT, per germline. This CDR3 spans 14 amino acids. The CDR3 loop is CASSDTPAIGKQYF. The DNA of the CDR3 is TGTGCCAGCAGTGATACCCCTGCAATCGGCAAGCAGTACTTC.

The table lists this clone with a few counts. The chain combines TRBV10-3 with TRBJ2-5; no clear D. The V end lost 7 bases, the J end lost 3 bases, and 9 bases lay between the germline ends. The CDR3 extends over 12 amino acids. The germline gives CDR1 ENHRY, CDR2 SYGVKD. The CDR3 loop is CAIKGYEETQYF. As DNA, the CDR3 is TGTGCCATCAAGGGTTATGAAGAGACCCAGTACTTC.

V usage is TRBV7-9 and J usage is TRBJ2-3; tentative D call: TRBD2 (6 bases). The CDR3 has 15 residues. Trimming removed 4 bases from V and 2 bases from J, with 13 bases in between. Looked up from germline, CDR1 is SEHNR and CDR2 is FQNEAQ (reference sequence). The CDR3 DNA sequence: TGTGCCAGCAGCTCGACCGGGACTCACACAGATACGCAGTATTTT. Protein sequence: CASSSTGTHTDTQYF.

This clone has just one count. The chain uses TRBV5-1 and TRBJ1-1; 8 nucleotides match TRBD1. Germline trimming cut 3 bases from V and 8 bases from J; bases unmatched to any gene: 3. This CDR3 comprises 12 residues. The V gene's germline CDR1 is SGHRS and CDR2 YFSETQ. The CDR3 DNA reads as TGCGCCAGCAGCTCAGGACAGGGAGAAGCTTTCTTT. Protein: CASSSGQGEAFF.

The CDR3, as DNA: TGTGCCTGGAGTGTAATCCGCTCCTACGAGCAGTACTTC. As protein: CAWSVIRSYEQYF. This chain links TRBV30 with TRBJ2-7; D gene unclear. The germline gives CDR1 GTSNPN, CDR2 SVGIG (reference sequence). V lost 0 bases and J lost 0, with 6 bases in between. The CDR3 length is 13 residues.

The rearrangement uses TRBV19 and TRBJ1-5; 7 positions match TRBD1. This CDR3 comprises 15 residues. Germline V gene data show CDR1 as LNHDA and CDR2 as SQIVND (reference sequence). V was clipped by 3 bases and J by 5 bases; unmatched bases: 7. The DNA for the CDR3 is TGTGCCAGTAGTATCCACGTAGGGGGCGATCAGCCCCAGCATTTT. Translating gives CASSIHVGGDQPQHF. The full variable domain, rest sourced from reference TRBV19 and TRBJ1-5, is DGGITQSPKYLFRKEGQNVTLSCEQNLNHDAMYWYRQDPGQGLRLIYYSQIVNDFQKGDIAEGYSVSREKKESFPLTVTSAQKNPTAFYLCASSIHVGGDQPQHFGDGTRLSIL.

The V gene is TRBV29-1, the J gene TRBJ1-1; D is ambiguous. The V end was cut by 8 bases, the J end by 7 bases, with 11 bases between. Germline lookup yields CDR1 SQVTM and CDR2 ANQGSEA. The CDR3 covers 10 residues. In nucleotides, the CDR3 is TGCAGCTCTGATGGAGATGAAGCTTTCTTT. Protein: CSSDGDEAFF.

The chain uses TRBV7-9 and TRBJ2-7, with 9 positions matching TRBD1. CDR3 length: 13 amino acids. V gave up 4 bases and J gave up 5 bases; unmatched junction bases: 3. Germline CDR1 is SEHNR and CDR2 is FQNEAQ (reference sequence). In nucleotides, the CDR3 is TGTGCCAGCAGCTCCGGGACAGGGAACGAGCAGTACTTC. The encoded protein is CASSSGTGNEQYF.

CDR3: CASSPGDRVNEQFF. CDR3 bases: TGTGCCAGCAGTCCAGGGGACAGGGTAAATGAGCAGTTCTTC. The chain has TRBV27 and TRBJ2-1, with 9 bases fitting TRBD1. V lost 5 bases, J lost 7 bases, and 6 bases stayed unmatched. Germline V gives CDR1 MNHEY, CDR2 SMNVEV (reference sequence). The CDR3 contains 14 residues.

This chain joins TRBV28 and TRBJ1-1; perhaps TRBD1 as D (6 bases). Trimming cost V 5 bases and J 0 bases, with 13 bases left between them. Germline CDR1 reads MDHEN; CDR2 reads SYDVKM. The CDR3 loop spans 15 amino acids. The CDR3 protein is CASSRGGLLNTEAFF. CDR3 DNA: TGTGCCAGCAGTCGGGGGGGGCTCTTGAACACTGAAGCTTTCTTT.

The chain has TRBV7-2 and TRBJ1-1; D ambiguous. The CDR3 length is 13 residues. Germline V CDR1 and CDR2: SGHTA, FQGNSA. V lost 6 bases and J 4 bases, leaving 12 bases between the germline ends. The CDR3 here is CASSPWEGTEAFF. In DNA, the CDR3 is TGTGCCAGCAGTCCTTGGGAGGGCACTGAAGCTTTCTTT. The full variable domain, with the rest looked up from reference TRBV7-2 and TRBJ1-1, is GAGVSQSPSNKVTEKGKDVELRCDPISGHTALYWYRQSLGQGLEFLIYFQGNSAPDKSGLPSDRFSAERTGGSVSTLTIQRTQQEDSAVYLCASSPWEGTEAFFGQGTRLTVV.